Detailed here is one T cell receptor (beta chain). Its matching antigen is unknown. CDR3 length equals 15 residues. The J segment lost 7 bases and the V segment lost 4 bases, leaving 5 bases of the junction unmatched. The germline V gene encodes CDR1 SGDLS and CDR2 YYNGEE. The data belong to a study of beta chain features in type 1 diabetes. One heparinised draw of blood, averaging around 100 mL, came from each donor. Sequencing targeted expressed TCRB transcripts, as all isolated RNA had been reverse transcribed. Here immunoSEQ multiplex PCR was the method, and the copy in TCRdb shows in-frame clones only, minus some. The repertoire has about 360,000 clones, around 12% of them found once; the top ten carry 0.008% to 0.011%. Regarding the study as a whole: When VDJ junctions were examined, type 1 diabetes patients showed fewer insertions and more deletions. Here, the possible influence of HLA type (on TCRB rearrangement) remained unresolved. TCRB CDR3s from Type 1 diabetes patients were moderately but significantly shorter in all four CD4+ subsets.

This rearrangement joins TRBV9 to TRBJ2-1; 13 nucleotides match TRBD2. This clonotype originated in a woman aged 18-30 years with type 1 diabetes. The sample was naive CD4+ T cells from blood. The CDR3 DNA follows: TGTGCCAGCAGCTTACTAGCGGGGGGGCTTAATGAGCAGTTCTTC. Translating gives CASSLLAGGLNEQFF. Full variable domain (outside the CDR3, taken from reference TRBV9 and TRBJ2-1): DSGVTQTPKHLITATGQRVTLRCSPRSGDLSVYWYQQSLDQGLQFLIQYYNGEERAKGNILERFSAQQFPDLHSELNLSSLELGDSALYFCASSLLAGGLNEQFFGPGTRLTVL.